This entry is about one T cell receptor (beta chain). Trimming stripped 6 bases from V and 4 bases from J, with 12 bases between. The CDR3 spans 13 residues. Germline CDR1 reads KGHSH; CDR2 reads LQKENI. The participants were between about 18 and 90 years old and came from some 23 US areas. Someone with COVID-19 had been met by exposed participants within 2 weeks before study entry. The data are from a study of blood T cell repertoires in COVID-19. Study-wide context: From T cells, B-cell-depleted T cells, or PBMCs came the material, which was cDNA or gDNA.

Original data processing: Nucleated cell counts were estimated from reference gene primer amplification. Clones were sequenced by immunoSEQ multiplex PCR, and TCRdb holds only the in-frame ones, with some missing. The V and J calls and the clone size are those of that table, but D and trimming were determined from the DNA. The sample consists of around 250,000 clones, over 70% of them appearing once. Input material: PBMCs or T cells enriched from blood (not recorded which). This receptor was taken from a woman between 40 and 50 years old who had been exposed to COVID-19. The chain carries TRBV18 and TRBJ1-2; the D gene is possibly TRBD1 (5 bases). In DNA form, the CDR3 reads TGTGCCAGCTCCCTCGACAGTGGCTATGGCTACACCTTC. It specifies CASSLDSGYGYTF.